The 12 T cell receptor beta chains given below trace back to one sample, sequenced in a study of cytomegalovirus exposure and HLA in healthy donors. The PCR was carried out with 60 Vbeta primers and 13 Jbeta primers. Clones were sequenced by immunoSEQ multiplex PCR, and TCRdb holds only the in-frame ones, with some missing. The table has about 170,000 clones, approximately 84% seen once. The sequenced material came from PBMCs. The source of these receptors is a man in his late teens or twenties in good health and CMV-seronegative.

The CDR3 loop is CASRLYRQPNEKLFF. The CDR3 DNA follows: TGCGCCAGCAGACTTTATCGACAGCCTAATGAAAAACTGTTTTTT. The genes are TRBV5-1 and TRBJ1-4; D is possibly TRBD1 (5 bases). V lost 5 bases and J 3 bases, leaving 14 bases between the germline ends. Germline V gene sequence: CDR1 SGHRS, CDR2 YFSETQ. CDR3 length: 15 residues.

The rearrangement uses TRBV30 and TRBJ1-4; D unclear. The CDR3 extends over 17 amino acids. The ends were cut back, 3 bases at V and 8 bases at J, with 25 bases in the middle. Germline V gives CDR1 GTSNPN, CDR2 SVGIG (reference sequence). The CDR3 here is CAWRRLPKAEGDEKLFF. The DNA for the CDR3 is TGTGCCTGGAGACGACTGCCGAAGGCCGAGGGCGACGAAAAACTGTTTTTT. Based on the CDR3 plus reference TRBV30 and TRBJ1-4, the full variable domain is SQTIHQWPATLVQPVGSPLSLECTVEGTSNPNLYWYRQAAGRGLQLLFYSVGIGQISSEVPQNLSASRPQDRQFILSSKKLLLSDSGFYLCAWRRLPKAEGDEKLFFGSGTQLSVL.

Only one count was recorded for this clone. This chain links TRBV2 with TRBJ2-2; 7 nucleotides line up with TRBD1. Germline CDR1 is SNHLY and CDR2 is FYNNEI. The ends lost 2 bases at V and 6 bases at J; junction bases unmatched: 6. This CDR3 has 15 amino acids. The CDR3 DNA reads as TGTGCCAGCAGTGAAAACAGGGGTAGGGCCGGGGAGCTGTTTTTT. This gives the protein CASSENRGRAGELFF.

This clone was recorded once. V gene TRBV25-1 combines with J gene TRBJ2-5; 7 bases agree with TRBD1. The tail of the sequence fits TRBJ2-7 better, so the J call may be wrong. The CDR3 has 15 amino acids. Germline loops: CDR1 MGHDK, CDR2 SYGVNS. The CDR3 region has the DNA TGTGCCAGCAGTAAGATGGGACAGAGCTCCTACGAGCAGTACTTC. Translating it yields CASSKMGQSSYEQYF.

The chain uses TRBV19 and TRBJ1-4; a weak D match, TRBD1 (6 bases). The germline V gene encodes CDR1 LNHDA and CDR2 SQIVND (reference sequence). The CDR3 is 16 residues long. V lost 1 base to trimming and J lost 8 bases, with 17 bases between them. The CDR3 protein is CASSIAGHLGGEKLFF. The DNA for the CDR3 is TGTGCCAGTAGTATAGCTGGACACCTTGGGGGCGAAAAACTGTTTTTT.

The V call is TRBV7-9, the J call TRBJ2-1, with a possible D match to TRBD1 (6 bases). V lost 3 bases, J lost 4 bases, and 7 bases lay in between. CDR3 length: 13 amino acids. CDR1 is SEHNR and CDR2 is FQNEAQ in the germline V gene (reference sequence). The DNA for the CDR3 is TGTGCCAGCAGCTTTGGACAGTACAATGAGCAGTTCTTC. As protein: CASSFGQYNEQFF. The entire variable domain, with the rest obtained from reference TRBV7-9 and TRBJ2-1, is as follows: DTGVSQNPRHKITKRGQNVTFRCDPISEHNRLYWYRQTLGQGPEFLTYFQNEAQLEKSRLLSDRFSAERPKGSFSTLEIQRTEQGDSAMYLCASSFGQYNEQFFGPGTRLTVL.

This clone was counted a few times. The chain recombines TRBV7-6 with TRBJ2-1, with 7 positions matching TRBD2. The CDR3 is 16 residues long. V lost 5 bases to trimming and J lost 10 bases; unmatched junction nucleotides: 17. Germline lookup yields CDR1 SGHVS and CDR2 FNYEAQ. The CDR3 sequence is CASSPLGATGGPEQFF. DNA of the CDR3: TGTGCCAGCAGCCCACTCGGGGCTACGGGAGGCCCCGAGCAGTTCTTC.

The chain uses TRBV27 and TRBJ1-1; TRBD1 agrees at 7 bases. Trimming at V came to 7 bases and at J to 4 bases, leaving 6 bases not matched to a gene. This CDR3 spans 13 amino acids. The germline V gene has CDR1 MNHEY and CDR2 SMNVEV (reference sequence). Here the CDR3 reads CASNSQGSTEAFF. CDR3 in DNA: TGTGCCAGCAACTCACAGGGGAGCACTGAAGCTTTCTTT.

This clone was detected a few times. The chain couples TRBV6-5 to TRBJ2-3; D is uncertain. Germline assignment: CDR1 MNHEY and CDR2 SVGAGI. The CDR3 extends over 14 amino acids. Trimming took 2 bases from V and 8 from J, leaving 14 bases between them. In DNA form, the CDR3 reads TGTGCCAGCAGTTACATTCCTAACGATGGTACGCAGTATTTT. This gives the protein CASSYIPNDGTQYF.

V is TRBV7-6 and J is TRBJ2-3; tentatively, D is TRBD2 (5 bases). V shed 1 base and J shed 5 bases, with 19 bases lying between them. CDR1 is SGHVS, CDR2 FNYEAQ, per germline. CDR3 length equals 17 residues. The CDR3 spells CASSLGVGARGEDTQYF. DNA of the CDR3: TGTGCCAGCAGCTTAGGAGTTGGCGCTCGGGGAGAAGATACGCAGTATTTT.

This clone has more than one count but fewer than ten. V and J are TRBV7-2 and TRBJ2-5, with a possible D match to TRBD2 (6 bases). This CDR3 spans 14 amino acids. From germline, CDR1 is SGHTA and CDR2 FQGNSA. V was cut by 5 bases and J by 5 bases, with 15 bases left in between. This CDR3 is CASSPNGGMETQYF. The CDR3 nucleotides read TGTGCCAGCAGCCCCAACGGAGGGATGGAGACCCAGTACTTC.

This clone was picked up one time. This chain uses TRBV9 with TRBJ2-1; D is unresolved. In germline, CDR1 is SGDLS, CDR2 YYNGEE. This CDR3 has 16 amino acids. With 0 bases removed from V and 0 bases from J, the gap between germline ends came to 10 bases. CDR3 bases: TGTGCCAGCAGCGTAGCTACGAGCCACTCCTACAATGAGCAGTTCTTC. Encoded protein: CASSVATSHSYNEQFF.